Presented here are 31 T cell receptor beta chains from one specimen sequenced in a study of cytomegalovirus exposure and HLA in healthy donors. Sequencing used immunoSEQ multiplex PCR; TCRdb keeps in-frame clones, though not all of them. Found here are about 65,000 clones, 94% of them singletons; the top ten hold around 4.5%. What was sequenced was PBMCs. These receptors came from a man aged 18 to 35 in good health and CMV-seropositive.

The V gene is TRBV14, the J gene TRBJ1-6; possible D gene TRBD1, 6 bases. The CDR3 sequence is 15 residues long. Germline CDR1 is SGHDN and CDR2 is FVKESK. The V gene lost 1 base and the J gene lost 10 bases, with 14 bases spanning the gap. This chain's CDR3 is CASSQVGGGSSPLHF. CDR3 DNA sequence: TGTGCCAGCAGCCAAGTTGGGGGGGGCTCATCACCCCTCCACTTT.

The CDR3 DNA reads TGTGCCAGCAAAGGAACGAGCCTCGGACAGTTTGAGGACACTGAAGCTTTCTTT. The encoded protein is CASKGTSLGQFEDTEAFF. V and J are TRBV27 and TRBJ1-1; the D gene is possibly TRBD1 (6 bases). Germline CDR1 reads MNHEY; CDR2 reads SMNVEV (reference sequence). The CDR3 length is 18 residues. V shed 7 bases and J shed 3 bases, with 27 bases lying between them.

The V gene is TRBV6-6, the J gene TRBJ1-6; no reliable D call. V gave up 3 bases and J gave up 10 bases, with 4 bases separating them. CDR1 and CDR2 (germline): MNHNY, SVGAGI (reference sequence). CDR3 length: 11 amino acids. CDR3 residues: CASSYQSPLHF. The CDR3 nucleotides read TGTGCCAGCAGTTATCAGTCACCCCTCCACTTT.

CDR3: CASVGQARSSYEQYF. The DNA of the CDR3 is TGTGCCAGCGTAGGACAGGCGAGGAGCTCCTACGAGCAGTACTTC. This sequence joins TRBV28 and TRBJ2-7; 7 nucleotides match TRBD1. After removal of 8 bases from V and 0 bases from J, the junction contained 10 bases not matched to a gene. The CDR3 is made up of 15 amino acids. Germline CDR1 and CDR2: MDHEN and SYDVKM.

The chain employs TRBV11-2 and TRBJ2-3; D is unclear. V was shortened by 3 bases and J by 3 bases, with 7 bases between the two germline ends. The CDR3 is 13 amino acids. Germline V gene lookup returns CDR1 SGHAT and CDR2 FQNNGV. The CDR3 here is CASSFFLTDTQYF. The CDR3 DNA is TGTGCCAGCAGCTTTTTCCTGACAGATACGCAGTATTTT.

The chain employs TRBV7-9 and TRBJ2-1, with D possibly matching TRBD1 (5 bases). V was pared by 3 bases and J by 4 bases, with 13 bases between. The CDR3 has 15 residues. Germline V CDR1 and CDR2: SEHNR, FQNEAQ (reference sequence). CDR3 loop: CASSFLGRYYNEQFF. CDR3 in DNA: TGTGCCAGCAGCTTCTTGGGGCGCTATTACAATGAGCAGTTCTTC.

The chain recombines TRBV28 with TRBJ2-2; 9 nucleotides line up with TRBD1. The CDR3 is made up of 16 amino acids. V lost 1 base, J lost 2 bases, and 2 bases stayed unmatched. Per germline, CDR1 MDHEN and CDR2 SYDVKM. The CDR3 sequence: CASSLLDRGNTGELFF. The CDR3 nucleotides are TGTGCCAGCAGTTTATTGGACAGGGGAAACACCGGGGAGCTGTTTTTT.

The CDR3 region has the DNA TGTGCCTGGAGTGTAGGGACAGATCGGCGGGGCTACACCTTC. Translated, it gives CAWSVGTDRRGYTF. The V and J genes are TRBV30 and TRBJ1-2; 7 nucleotides agree with TRBD1. V lost 0 bases, J lost 8 bases, and 9 bases stayed unmatched. Per the germline V gene, CDR1 is GTSNPN and CDR2 is SVGIG (reference sequence). CDR3 size: 14 residues. Based on the CDR3 plus reference TRBV30 and TRBJ1-2, the full variable domain is SQTIHQWPATLVQPVGSPLSLECTVEGTSNPNLYWYRQAAGRGLQLLFYSVGIGQISSEVPQNLSASRPQDRQFILSSKKLLLSDSGFYLCAWSVGTDRRGYTFGSGTRLTVV.

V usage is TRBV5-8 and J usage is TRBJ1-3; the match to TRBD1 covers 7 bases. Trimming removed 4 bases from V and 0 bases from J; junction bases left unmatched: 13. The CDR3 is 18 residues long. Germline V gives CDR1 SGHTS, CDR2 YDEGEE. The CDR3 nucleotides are TGTGCCAGCAGCCTTATGACAGGGCAACCATACTCTGGAAACACCATATATTTT. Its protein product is CASSLMTGQPYSGNTIYF.

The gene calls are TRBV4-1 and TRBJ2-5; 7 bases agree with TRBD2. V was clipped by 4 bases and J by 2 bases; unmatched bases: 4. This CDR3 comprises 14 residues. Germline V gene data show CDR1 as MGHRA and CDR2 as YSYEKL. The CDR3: CASSLWGGQETQYF. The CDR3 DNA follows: TGCGCCAGCAGCCTCTGGGGGGGGCAAGAGACCCAGTACTTC.

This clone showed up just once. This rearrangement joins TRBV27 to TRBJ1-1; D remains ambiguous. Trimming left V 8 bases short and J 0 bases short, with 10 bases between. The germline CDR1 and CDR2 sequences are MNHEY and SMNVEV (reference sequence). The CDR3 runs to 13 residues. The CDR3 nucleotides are TGTGCCAGCGCCGTCGGGGTGAACACTGAAGCTTTCTTT. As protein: CASAVGVNTEAFF.

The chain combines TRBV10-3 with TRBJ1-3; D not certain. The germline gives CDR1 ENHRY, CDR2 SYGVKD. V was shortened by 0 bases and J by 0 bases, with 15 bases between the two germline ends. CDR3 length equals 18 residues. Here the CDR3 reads CAISESWWAGNSGNTIYF. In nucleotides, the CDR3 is TGTGCCATCAGTGAGTCCTGGTGGGCGGGGAACTCTGGAAACACCATATATTTT.

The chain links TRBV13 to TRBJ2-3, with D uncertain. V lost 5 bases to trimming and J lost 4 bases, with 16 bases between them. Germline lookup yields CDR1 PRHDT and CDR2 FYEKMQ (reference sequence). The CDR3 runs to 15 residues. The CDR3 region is CASSPQVGVPDTQYF. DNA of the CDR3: TGTGCCAGCAGCCCCCAGGTTGGCGTCCCAGATACGCAGTATTTT.

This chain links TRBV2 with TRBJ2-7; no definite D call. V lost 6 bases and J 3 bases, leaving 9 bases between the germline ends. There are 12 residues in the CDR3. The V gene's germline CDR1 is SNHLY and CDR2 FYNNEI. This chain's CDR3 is CASRPGSYEQYF. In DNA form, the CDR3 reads TGTGCCAGCAGACCAGGCAGCTACGAGCAGTACTTC.

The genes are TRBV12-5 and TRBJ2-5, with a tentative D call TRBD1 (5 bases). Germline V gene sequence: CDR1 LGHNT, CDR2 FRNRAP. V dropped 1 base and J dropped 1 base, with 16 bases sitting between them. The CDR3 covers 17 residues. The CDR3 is CASGLGAHSGIQETQYF. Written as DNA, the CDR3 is TGTGCTAGTGGTTTGGGGGCCCATTCAGGGATCCAAGAGACCCAGTACTTC.

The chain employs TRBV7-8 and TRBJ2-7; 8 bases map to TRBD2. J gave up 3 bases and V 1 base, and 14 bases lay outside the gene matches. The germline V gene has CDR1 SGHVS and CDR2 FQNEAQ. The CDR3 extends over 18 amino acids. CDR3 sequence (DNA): TGTGCCAGCAGCTTAGTCCGGGAGGGCCGATCCCAAGACTACGAGCAGTACTTC. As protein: CASSLVREGRSQDYEQYF.

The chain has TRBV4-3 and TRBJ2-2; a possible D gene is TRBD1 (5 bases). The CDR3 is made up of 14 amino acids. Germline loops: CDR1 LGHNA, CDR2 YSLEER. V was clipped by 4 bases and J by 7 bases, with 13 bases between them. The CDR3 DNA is TGCGCCAGCAGCCTGATAAGGGGTTACGGGGAGCTGTTTTTT. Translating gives CASSLIRGYGELFF.

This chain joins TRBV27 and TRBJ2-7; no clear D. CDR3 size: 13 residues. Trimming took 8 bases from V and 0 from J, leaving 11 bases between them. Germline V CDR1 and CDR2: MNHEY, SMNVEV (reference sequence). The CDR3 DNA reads TGTGCCAGCTCGTCGAGGAGCTCCTACGAGCAGTACTTC. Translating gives CASSSRSSYEQYF.

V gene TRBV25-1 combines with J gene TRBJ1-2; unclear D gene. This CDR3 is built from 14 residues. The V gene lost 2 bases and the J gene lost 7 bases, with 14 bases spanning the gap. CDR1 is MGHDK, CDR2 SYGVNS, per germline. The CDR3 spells CASSETGRSGGYTF. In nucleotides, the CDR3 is TGTGCCAGCAGTGAAACCGGGAGGTCGGGTGGCTACACCTTC.

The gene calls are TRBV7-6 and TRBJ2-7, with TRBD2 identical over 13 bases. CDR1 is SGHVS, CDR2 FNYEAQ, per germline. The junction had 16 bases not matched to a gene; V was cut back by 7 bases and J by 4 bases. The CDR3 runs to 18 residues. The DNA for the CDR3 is TGTGCCAGCACCCCAATACTAGCGGGAGGGCCTCTTGAGTACGAGCAGTACTTC. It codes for CASTPILAGGPLEYEQYF.

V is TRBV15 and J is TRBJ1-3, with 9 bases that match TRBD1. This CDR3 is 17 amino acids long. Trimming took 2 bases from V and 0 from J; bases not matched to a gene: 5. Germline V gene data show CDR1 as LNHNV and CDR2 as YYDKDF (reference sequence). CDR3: CATSRTGGKSSGNTIYF. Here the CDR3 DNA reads TGTGCCACCAGCAGAACAGGGGGCAAGAGCTCTGGAAACACCATATATTTT.

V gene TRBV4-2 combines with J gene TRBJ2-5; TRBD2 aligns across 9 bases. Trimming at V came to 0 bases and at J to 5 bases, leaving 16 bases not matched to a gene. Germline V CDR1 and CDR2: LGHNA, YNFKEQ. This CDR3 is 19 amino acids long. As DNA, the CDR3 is TGTGCCAGCAGCCAAGATGGGGTCGGGTTGCGGGGGGGCAGGGAGACCCAGTACTTC. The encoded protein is CASSQDGVGLRGGRETQYF.

The CDR3 coding sequence is TGTGCCAGCAGCTTAGGGCCCCTTTACGAGCAGTACTTC. Its translation: CASSLGPLYEQYF. This rearrangement joins TRBV11-2 to TRBJ2-7; D unresolved. This CDR3 contains 13 residues. Germline CDR1 SGHAT, CDR2 FQNNGV. The V gene lost 1 base and the J gene lost 4 bases, with 8 bases spanning the gap.

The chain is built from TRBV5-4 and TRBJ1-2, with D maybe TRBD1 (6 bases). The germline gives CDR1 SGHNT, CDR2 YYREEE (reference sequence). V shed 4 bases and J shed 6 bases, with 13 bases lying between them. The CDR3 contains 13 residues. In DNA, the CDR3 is TGTGCCAGCAGCGGGGACATTTATAATGGCTACACCTTC. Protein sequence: CASSGDIYNGYTF. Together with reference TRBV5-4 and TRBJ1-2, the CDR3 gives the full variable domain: ETGVTQSPTHLIKTRGQQVTLRCSSQSGHNTVSWYQQALGQGPQFIFQYYREEENGRGNFPPRFSGLQFPNYSSELNVNALELDDSALYLCASSGDIYNGYTFGSGTRLTVV.

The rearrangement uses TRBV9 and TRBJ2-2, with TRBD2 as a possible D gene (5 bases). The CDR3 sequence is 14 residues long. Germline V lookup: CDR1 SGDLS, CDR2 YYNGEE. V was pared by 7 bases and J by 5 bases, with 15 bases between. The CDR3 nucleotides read TGTGCCAGCTCCCTGACCAGCGGAACCGGGGAGCTGTTTTTT. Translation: CASSLTSGTGELFF.

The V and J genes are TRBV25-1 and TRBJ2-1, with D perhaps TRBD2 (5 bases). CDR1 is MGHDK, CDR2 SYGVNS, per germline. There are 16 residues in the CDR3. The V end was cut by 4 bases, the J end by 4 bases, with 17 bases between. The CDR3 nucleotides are TGTGCCAGCAGTGGAGACTGGAGTCCGGGGTACAATGAGCAGTTCTTC. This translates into CASSGDWSPGYNEQFF. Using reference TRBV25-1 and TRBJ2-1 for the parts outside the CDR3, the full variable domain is EADIYQTPRYLVIGTGKKITLECSQTMGHDKMYWYQQDPGMELHLIHYSYGVNSTEKGDLSSESTVSRIRTEHFPLTLESARPSHTSQYLCASSGDWSPGYNEQFFGPGTRLTVL.

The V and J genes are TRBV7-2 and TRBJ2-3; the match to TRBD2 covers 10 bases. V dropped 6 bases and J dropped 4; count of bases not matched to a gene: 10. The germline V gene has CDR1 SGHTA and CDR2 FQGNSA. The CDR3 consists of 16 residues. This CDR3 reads CASSRKSGRAADTQYF. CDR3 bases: TGTGCCAGCAGTCGCAAGAGCGGGAGGGCCGCAGATACGCAGTATTTT.

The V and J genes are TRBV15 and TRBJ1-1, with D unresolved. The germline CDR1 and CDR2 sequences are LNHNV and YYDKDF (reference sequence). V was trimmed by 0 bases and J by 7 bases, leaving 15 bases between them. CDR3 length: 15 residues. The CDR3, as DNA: TGTGCCACCAGCAGAGATACGGGTGCCCAAAGTGAAGCTTTCTTT. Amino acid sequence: CATSRDTGAQSEAFF.

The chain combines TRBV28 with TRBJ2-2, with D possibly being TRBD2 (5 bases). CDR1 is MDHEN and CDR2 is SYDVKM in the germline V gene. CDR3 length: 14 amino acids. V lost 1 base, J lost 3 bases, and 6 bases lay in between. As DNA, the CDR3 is TGTGCCAGCAGTTTATCCGGGGACACCGGGGAGCTGTTTTTT. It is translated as CASSLSGDTGELFF.

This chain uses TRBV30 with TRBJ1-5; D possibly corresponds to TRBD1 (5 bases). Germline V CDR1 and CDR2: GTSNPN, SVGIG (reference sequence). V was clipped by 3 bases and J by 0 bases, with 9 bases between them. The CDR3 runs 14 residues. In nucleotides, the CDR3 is TGTGCCTGGAGCCGGGGGGGTAGCAATCAGCCCCAGCATTTT. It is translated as CAWSRGGSNQPQHF. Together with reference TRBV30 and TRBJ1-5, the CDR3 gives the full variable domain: SQTIHQWPATLVQPVGSPLSLECTVEGTSNPNLYWYRQAAGRGLQLLFYSVGIGQISSEVPQNLSASRPQDRQFILSSKKLLLSDSGFYLCAWSRGGSNQPQHFGDGTRLSIL.

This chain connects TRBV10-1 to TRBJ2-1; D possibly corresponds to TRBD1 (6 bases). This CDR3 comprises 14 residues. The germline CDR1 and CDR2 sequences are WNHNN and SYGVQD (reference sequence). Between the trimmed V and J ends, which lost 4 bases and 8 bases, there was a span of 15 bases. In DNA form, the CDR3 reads TGCGCCAGCAGTGTGGACAGCTATGGCCATGAGCAGTTCTTC. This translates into CASSVDSYGHEQFF.